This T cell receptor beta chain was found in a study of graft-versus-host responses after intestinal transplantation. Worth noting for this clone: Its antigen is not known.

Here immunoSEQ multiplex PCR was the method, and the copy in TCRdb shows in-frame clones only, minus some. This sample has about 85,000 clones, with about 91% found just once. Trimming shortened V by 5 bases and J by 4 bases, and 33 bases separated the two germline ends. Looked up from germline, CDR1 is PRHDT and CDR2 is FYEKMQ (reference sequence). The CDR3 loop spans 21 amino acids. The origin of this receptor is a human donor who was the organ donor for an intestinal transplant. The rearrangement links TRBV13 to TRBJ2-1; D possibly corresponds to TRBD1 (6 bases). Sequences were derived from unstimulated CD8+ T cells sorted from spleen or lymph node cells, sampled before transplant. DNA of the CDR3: TGTGCCAGCAGCCCTACTCTACAGTTGGGGGCGAATCCAGACCAATACAATGAGCAGTTCTTC. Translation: CASSPTLQLGANPDQYNEQFF.